The 7 T cell receptor beta chains reported below all come from one sample, sequenced in a study of PD-1 blockade in classical Hodgkin lymphoma. Stated time point: cycle 4 day 1 (C4D1), after five to seven weeks of nivolumab. Relapse after autologous stem cell transplantation occurred in every patient, and brentuximab vedotin exposure varied. Sequenced by immunoSEQ multiplex PCR; TCRdb stores in-frame clones only, minus some. Of 90,000 to 140,000 clones listed, roughly 87% were seen once; the top ten hold around 19%. Sequencing used peripheral blood mononuclear cells (PBMCs), obtained before the fourth cycle of nivolumab. Receptors were obtained from a human donor with classical Hodgkin lymphoma.

The chain uses TRBV27 and TRBJ1-2, with D tentatively TRBD1 (5 bases). This CDR3 contains 15 residues. Germline assignment: CDR1 MNHEY and CDR2 SMNVEV (reference sequence). Between the trimmed V and J ends, which lost 2 bases and 8 bases, there was a span of 18 bases. The CDR3: CASSLTGPRVTGYTF. The CDR3 DNA sequence: TGTGCCAGCAGTTTAACAGGCCCGAGAGTAACAGGCTACACCTTC.

This chain joins TRBV12-5 and TRBJ1-1; D unclear. V lost 2 bases, J lost 4 bases, and 2 bases lay in between. There are 11 residues in the CDR3. The germline CDR1 and CDR2 sequences are LGHNT and FRNRAP. This CDR3 reads CASGLTTEAFF. The CDR3 region has the DNA TGTGCTAGTGGTTTGACCACTGAAGCTTTCTTT.

This sequence joins TRBV5-1 and TRBJ2-7, with 7 bases fitting TRBD2. The CDR3 has 13 residues. The germline gives CDR1 SGHRS, CDR2 YFSETQ. V dropped 3 bases and J dropped 5; count of bases not matched to a gene: 5. DNA for the CDR3: TGCGCCAGCAGCTCATTAGCGGGCCACGAGCAGTACTTC. It is translated as CASSSLAGHEQYF. Combining the CDR3 with reference TRBV5-1 and TRBJ2-7 gives the whole variable domain KAGVTQTPRYLIKTRGQQVTLSCSPISGHRSVSWYQQTPGQGLQFLFEYFSETQRNKGNFPGRFSGRQFSNSRSEMNVSTLELGDSALYLCASSSLAGHEQYFGPGTRLTVT.

The CDR3 DNA reads as TGTGCCAGCAGCTCCCCCCCGTTAGCGGGAGTTTTGTACGAGCAGTACTTC. Translating gives CASSSPPLAGVLYEQYF. The rearrangement links TRBV7-2 to TRBJ2-7; 9 nucleotides align to TRBD2. The CDR3 sequence is 17 residues long. In germline, CDR1 is SGHTA, CDR2 FQGNSA. V was pared by 4 bases and J by 4 bases, with 14 bases of the junction left unmatched.

This clone was seen only once. The gene calls are TRBV6-5 and TRBJ2-7; D gene unclear. Germline CDR1 and CDR2: MNHEY and SVGAGI. The V and J ends lost 3 bases and 0 bases respectively, with 9 bases between them. The CDR3 has 14 residues. The CDR3 protein is CASSYEASSYEQYF. The CDR3 nucleotides are TGTGCCAGCAGTTATGAGGCGAGCTCCTACGAGCAGTACTTC.

This CDR3 reads CASSLPGNTEAFF. CDR3 sequence (DNA): TGTGCCAGCAGTTTGCCGGGGAACACTGAAGCTTTCTTT. The V and J genes are TRBV28 and TRBJ1-1, with no clear D. V shed 3 bases and J shed 1 base, with 6 bases lying between them. Germline assignment: CDR1 MDHEN and CDR2 SYDVKM. This CDR3 comprises 13 residues.

V usage is TRBV7-2 and J usage is TRBJ2-7; 9 bases are a match to TRBD1. Germline V lookup: CDR1 SGHTA, CDR2 FQGNSA. After removal of 4 bases from V and 3 bases from J, the junction contained 10 bases not matched to a gene. The CDR3 covers 16 residues. CDR3 nucleotide sequence: TGTGCCAGCAGCTCGCGACAAAAGACAGGGGGCTACGAGCAGTACTTC. It translates to CASSSRQKTGGYEQYF.